The 5 T cell receptor beta chains listed next were all sequenced from one sample in a study of T-cell reconstitution after alpha-beta-depleted transplantation in children. Construction of the TCRbeta library involved unique molecular identifiers. TCRdb called the PCR reads again in MiXCR, with one record for every CDR3 protein. Among over 550,000 distinct CDR3 sequences listed, roughly a tenth were seen once. Sequences were derived from PBMCs from the stem cell graft donor, sampled from the stem cell graft. The receptors were sampled from a human donor who donated a stem cell graft to a child with acute myeloid leukemia.

In its sample, this clonotype was seen many times. This sequence joins TRBV7-3 and TRBJ2-3; D gene unclear. CDR1 and CDR2 from the germline V gene are SGHTA and FQGTGA. The V end was cut by 5 bases, the J end by 4 bases, with 10 bases between. The CDR3 extends over 13 amino acids. This CDR3 is CASSRQGSDTQYF. The CDR3 DNA follows: TGTGCCAGCAGCCGACAAGGGTCAGATACGCAGTATTTT.

This clonotype was counted at least ten times. This chain joins TRBV6-2 or TRBV6-3 and TRBJ2-4, with D perhaps TRBD2 (5 bases). Trimming stripped 5 bases from V and 3 bases from J, with 14 bases between. The V gene's germline CDR1 is MNHEY and CDR2 SVGEGT. This CDR3 has 15 amino acids. DNA of the CDR3: TGTGCCAGCAGTGCCCGGTCGGGAAGCAAAAACATTCAGTACTTC. Its translation is CASSARSGSKNIQYF.

This clonotype came up many times. This chain uses TRBV4-1 with TRBJ2-1; 9 bases fit TRBD2. The J segment lost 5 bases and the V segment lost 5 bases, leaving 19 bases of the junction unmatched. This CDR3 is built from 19 residues. Germline loops: CDR1 MGHRA, CDR2 YSYEKL. The CDR3 sequence: CASSEWGAREGLNDNEQFF. In DNA form, the CDR3 reads TGCGCCAGCAGCGAATGGGGGGCGCGGGAGGGGCTGAACGACAATGAGCAGTTCTTC.

This clonotype has ten or more counts. J is TRBJ1-2 and V is TRBV5-5; no reliable D call. Germline values: CDR1 SGHKS, CDR2 YYEKEE (reference sequence). The CDR3 covers 16 residues. V was cut by 0 bases and J by 4 bases, with 16 bases left in between. The CDR3 bases are TGTGCCAGCAGCTTGGGATTTAGTAGGGTGAGCTATGGCTACACCTTC. Amino acids: CASSLGFSRVSYGYTF.

Ten or more counts support this clonotype. The rearrangement links TRBV6-2 or TRBV6-3 to TRBJ1-1; possible D gene TRBD1, 5 bases. Trimming left V 3 bases short and J 1 base short, with 9 bases between. This CDR3 has 14 amino acids. Germline CDR1 reads MNHEY; CDR2 reads SVGEGT. Here the CDR3 DNA reads TGTGCCAGCAGTTATAACGGGGGGAACACTGAAGCTTTCTTT. Amino acid sequence: CASSYNGGNTEAFF.